The subject of this entry is one T cell receptor (beta chain). The CDR3 extends over 13 amino acids. Germline V gene data show CDR1 as MNHEY and CDR2 as SVGEGT. V was shortened by 8 bases and J by 4 bases, with 11 bases between the two germline ends. This specimen comes from a study of response to subunit inactivated influenza vaccine. TCRdb re-analysed the RT-PCR reads in MiXCR, keeping a single row per CDR3 protein. The table has fewer than 700,000 distinct CDR3 sequences, 13% seen once. The receptor's source is a man aged 45-65 years who received an inactivated influenza vaccine. The sequences come from PBMCs from blood, collected more than 35 days after vaccination. The V gene is TRBV6-2 or TRBV6-3, the J gene TRBJ2-2; D possibly corresponds to TRBD1 (6 bases). CDR3 nucleotides: TGTGCCAGCCTCACAGGGTTCACCGGGGAGCTGTTTTTT. Translation: CASLTGFTGELFF.